A selection of T cell receptor beta chains follows, all from one sample in a study of blood T cell repertoires in COVID-19. The repertoire was sequenced with immunoSEQ multiplex PCR; TCRdb's copy has only in-frame clones and lacks some. The table lists 200,000 to 250,000 clones, roughly 90% of them singletons. The sample was peripheral blood. Every receptor here comes from a woman in her fifties or sixties with acute or convalescent COVID-19. CDR3s include the opening cysteine and the closing phenylalanine or tryptophan. D genes are given only for firm matches. Some rows have no size entry. The others give once, few or many, or a class for an expanded clone.

clone size: .
V gene: TRBV7-2
J gene: TRBJ2-7
D gene: .
CDR3 length: 15
CDR3 protein: CASSFSGTVPYEQYF
CDR3 DNA: TGTGCCAGCAGCTTTAGCGGGACAGTCCCCTACGAGCAGTACTTC

clone size: .
V gene: TRBV27
J gene: TRBJ1-2
D gene: .
CDR3 length: 15
CDR3 protein: CASSPRGLAHYGYTF
CDR3 DNA: TGTGCCAGCAGTCCGAGAGGACTCGCCCACTATGGCTACACCTTC

clone size: .
V gene: TRBV6-1
J gene: TRBJ2-2
D gene: .
CDR3 length: 15
CDR3 protein: CASSDQGTNTGELFF
CDR3 DNA: TGTGCCAGCAGTGATCAGGGTACGAACACCGGGGAGCTGTTTTTT

clone size: once
V gene: TRBV5-1
J gene: TRBJ2-7
D gene: .
CDR3 length: 19
CDR3 protein: CASSLTISGVDSRSYEQYF
CDR3 DNA: TGCGCCAGCAGCTTGACGATATCAGGGGTGGATAGTAGATCCTACGAGCAGTACTTC

clone size: .
V gene: TRBV12-3/TRBV12-4
J gene: TRBJ2-3
D gene: .
CDR3 length: 12
CDR3 protein: CASSSTGYTQYF
CDR3 DNA: TGTGCCAGCAGTTCGACTGGGTATACGCAGTATTTT

clone size: .
V gene: TRBV6-5
J gene: TRBJ1-1
D gene: .
CDR3 length: 13
CDR3 protein: CASRMTLNTEAFF
CDR3 DNA: TGTGCCAGCAGGATGACACTTAACACTGAAGCTTTCTTT

clone size: .
V gene: TRBV5-8
J gene: TRBJ1-4
D gene: TRBD1
CDR3 length: 16
CDR3 protein: CASSLGRQGSNEKLFF
CDR3 DNA: TGTGCCAGCAGCTTGGGCCGACAGGGGTCTAATGAAAAACTGTTTTTT

clone size: .
V gene: TRBV6-5
J gene: TRBJ2-1
D gene: .
CDR3 length: 16
CDR3 protein: CASSYSGGIPYNEQFF
CDR3 DNA: TGTGCCAGCAGTTACTCGGGCGGGATACCCTACAATGAGCAGTTCTTC

clone size: .
V gene: TRBV7-9
J gene: TRBJ1-4
D gene: .
CDR3 length: 16
CDR3 protein: CASSPSTPATNEKLFF
CDR3 DNA: TGTGCCAGCAGCCCTAGTACTCCAGCAACTAATGAAAAACTGTTTTTT

clone size: .
V gene: TRBV9
J gene: TRBJ2-1
D gene: .
CDR3 length: 15
CDR3 protein: CASSVDGETYNEQFF
CDR3 DNA: TGTGCCAGCAGCGTAGATGGTGAAACTTACAATGAGCAGTTCTTC

clone size: .
V gene: TRBV3-1/TRBV3-2
J gene: TRBJ2-1
D gene: TRBD2
CDR3 length: 16
CDR3 protein: CASSLRLAGAGDEQFF
CDR3 DNA: TGTGCCAGCAGCCTCAGACTAGCGGGGGCAGGAGATGAGCAGTTCTTC

clone size: .
V gene: TRBV2
J gene: TRBJ1-5
D gene: .
CDR3 length: 15
CDR3 protein: CASSEFGLANQPQHF
CDR3 DNA: TGTGCCAGCAGTGAATTTGGGCTAGCAAATCAGCCCCAGCATTTT

clone size: .
V gene: TRBV30
J gene: TRBJ1-3
D gene: TRBD1
CDR3 length: 19
CDR3 protein: CAWSFYPGTGKFSGNTIYF
CDR3 DNA: TGTGCCTGGAGTTTTTACCCCGGGACAGGGAAATTCTCTGGAAACACCATATATTTT

clone size: .
V gene: TRBV19
J gene: TRBJ1-1
D gene: .
CDR3 length: 14
CDR3 protein: CASSIVRSGTEAFF
CDR3 DNA: TGTGCCAGTAGTATAGTCCGGAGTGGAACTGAAGCTTTCTTT

clone size: .
V gene: TRBV29-1
J gene: TRBJ1-1
D gene: TRBD1
CDR3 length: 14
CDR3 protein: CSVDRDRGVTEAFF
CDR3 DNA: TGCAGCGTTGACCGGGACAGGGGGGTCACTGAAGCTTTCTTT

clone size: .
V gene: TRBV28
J gene: TRBJ1-1
D gene: TRBD1
CDR3 length: 14
CDR3 protein: CASSLQGARTEAFF
CDR3 DNA: TGTGCCAGCAGCTTACAGGGGGCTCGGACTGAAGCTTTCTTT

clone size: .
V gene: TRBV4-1
J gene: TRBJ2-3
D gene: TRBD2
CDR3 length: 17
CDR3 protein: CASSQPPGGRSTDTQYF
CDR3 DNA: TGCGCCAGCAGCCAACCCCCGGGCGGGAGGAGCACAGATACGCAGTATTTT

clone size: .
V gene: TRBV5-1
J gene: TRBJ1-6
D gene: .
CDR3 length: 12
CDR3 protein: CASRQNNSPLHF
CDR3 DNA: TGCGCCAGCAGGCAGAATAATTCACCCCTCCACTTT

clone size: .
V gene: TRBV6-4
J gene: TRBJ2-1
D gene: .
CDR3 length: 14
CDR3 protein: CASSDSPAGSEQFF
CDR3 DNA: TGTGCCAGCAGTGACTCTCCAGCCGGGAGTGAGCAGTTCTTC

clone size: .
V gene: TRBV3-1/TRBV3-2
J gene: TRBJ2-7
D gene: .
CDR3 length: 13
CDR3 protein: CASSQPPFYEQYF
CDR3 DNA: TGTGCCAGCAGCCAACCCCCCTTCTACGAGCAGTACTTC

clone size: .
V gene: TRBV11-3
J gene: TRBJ2-4
D gene: TRBD1
CDR3 length: 15
CDR3 protein: CASSLGTGVQNIQYF
CDR3 DNA: TGTGCCAGCAGCTTAGGGACAGGGGTCCAAAACATTCAGTACTTC

clone size: .
V gene: TRBV7-2
J gene: TRBJ1-5
D gene: .
CDR3 length: 14
CDR3 protein: CASSPVSNNQPQHF
CDR3 DNA: TGTGCCAGCAGCCCTGTTAGTAACAATCAGCCCCAGCATTTT

clone size: once
V gene: TRBV28
J gene: TRBJ2-7
D gene: TRBD2
CDR3 length: 16
CDR3 protein: CASSLSGTSLSYEQYF
CDR3 DNA: TGTGCCAGCAGTTTATCTGGGACTAGCCTCTCCTACGAGCAGTACTTC

clone size: .
V gene: TRBV2
J gene: TRBJ1-5
D gene: TRBD1
CDR3 length: 16
CDR3 protein: CASSLTGTGGSQPQHF
CDR3 DNA: TGTGCCAGCAGCCTCACCGGGACAGGGGGGAGTCAGCCCCAGCATTTT

clone size: .
V gene: TRBV2
J gene: TRBJ1-6
D gene: .
CDR3 length: 12
CDR3 protein: CASGSDNSPLHF
CDR3 DNA: TGTGCCTCCGGGTCAGATAATTCACCCCTCCACTTT

clone size: .
V gene: TRBV28
J gene: TRBJ1-1
D gene: .
CDR3 length: 16
CDR3 protein: CASTEAGWGVNTEAFF
CDR3 DNA: TGTGCCAGCACAGAGGCGGGGTGGGGGGTGAACACTGAAGCTTTCTTT

clone size: .
V gene: TRBV11-2
J gene: TRBJ2-2
D gene: TRBD2
CDR3 length: 15
CDR3 protein: CASSRTSMNTGELFF
CDR3 DNA: TGTGCCAGCAGCCGGACTAGTATGAACACCGGGGAGCTGTTTTTT

clone size: once
V gene: TRBV9
J gene: TRBJ2-3
D gene: TRBD2
CDR3 length: 16
CDR3 protein: CASSVGLAGNTDTQYF
CDR3 DNA: TGTGCCAGCAGCGTAGGACTAGCGGGAAACACAGATACGCAGTATTTT

clone size: once
V gene: TRBV5-5
J gene: TRBJ2-7
D gene: .
CDR3 length: 13
CDR3 protein: CASSLLGAYEQYF
CDR3 DNA: TGTGCCAGCAGCTTGCTGGGGGCATACGAGCAGTACTTC

clone size: .
V gene: TRBV30
J gene: TRBJ2-7
D gene: TRBD1
CDR3 length: 14
CDR3 protein: CAWSAGTGVYEQYF
CDR3 DNA: TGTGCCTGGAGCGCCGGGACAGGGGTGTACGAGCAGTACTTC

clone size: once
V gene: TRBV30
J gene: TRBJ1-3
D gene: TRBD1
CDR3 length: 14
CDR3 protein: CAHRDRGFGNTIYF
CDR3 DNA: TGTGCCCACAGGGACAGGGGTTTTGGAAACACCATATATTTT

clone size: .
V gene: TRBV28
J gene: TRBJ2-3
D gene: TRBD1
CDR3 length: 16
CDR3 protein: CASSTPGQGVTDTQYF
CDR3 DNA: TGTGCCAGCAGTACCCCGGGACAGGGGGTAACAGATACGCAGTATTTT

clone size: .
V gene: TRBV21-1
J gene: TRBJ1-2
D gene: .
CDR3 length: 14
CDR3 protein: CASSKLGGNYGYTF
CDR3 DNA: TGTGCCAGCAGCAAATTAGGCGGCAACTATGGCTACACCTTC

clone size: .
V gene: TRBV27
J gene: TRBJ2-7
D gene: TRBD1
CDR3 length: 14
CDR3 protein: CASSAKQGNYEQYF
CDR3 DNA: TGTGCCAGCAGTGCTAAACAGGGGAATTACGAGCAGTACTTC

clone size: .
V gene: TRBV6-5
J gene: TRBJ2-2
D gene: .
CDR3 length: 14
CDR3 protein: CASSYGGSTGELFF
CDR3 DNA: TGTGCCAGCAGTTATGGGGGGAGCACCGGGGAGCTGTTTTTT

clone size: .
V gene: TRBV9
J gene: TRBJ2-7
D gene: .
CDR3 length: 15
CDR3 protein: CASSVGGAGLVEQYF
CDR3 DNA: TGTGCCAGCAGCGTAGGGGGCGCTGGGTTAGTGGAGCAGTACTTC

clone size: .
V gene: TRBV7-2
J gene: TRBJ1-1
D gene: TRBD1
CDR3 length: 15
CDR3 protein: CASSPRRGQYVEAFF
CDR3 DNA: TGTGCCAGCAGCCCGAGGAGGGGGCAATATGTTGAAGCTTTCTTT

clone size: .
V gene: TRBV2
J gene: TRBJ1-2
D gene: .
CDR3 length: 11
CDR3 protein: CASSDRVGYTF
CDR3 DNA: TGTGCCAGCAGTGACAGGGTTGGCTACACCTTC

clone size: .
V gene: TRBV5-1
J gene: TRBJ1-2
D gene: TRBD1
CDR3 length: 15
CDR3 protein: CASSLPGTGPYGYTF
CDR3 DNA: TGCGCCAGCAGCCTTCCCGGGACAGGGCCCTATGGCTACACCTTC

clone size: .
V gene: TRBV7-2
J gene: TRBJ2-6
D gene: .
CDR3 length: 19
CDR3 protein: CASSPPFFGRRAGANVLTF
CDR3 DNA: TGTGCCAGCAGCCCGCCTTTCTTCGGACGGAGGGCCGGGGCCAACGTCCTGACTTTC

clone size: .
V gene: TRBV5-8
J gene: TRBJ1-1
D gene: .
CDR3 length: 13
CDR3 protein: CASSLTANTEAFF
CDR3 DNA: TGTGCCAGCAGCCTGACAGCTAACACTGAAGCTTTCTTT

clone size: .
V gene: TRBV6-5
J gene: TRBJ2-1
D gene: TRBD1
CDR3 length: 14
CDR3 protein: CASSYSRDRGEQFF
CDR3 DNA: TGTGCCAGCAGTTACTCGAGGGACAGGGGGGAGCAGTTCTTC

clone size: .
V gene: TRBV5-1
J gene: TRBJ2-4
D gene: .
CDR3 length: 13
CDR3 protein: CASSLTGQNIQYF
CDR3 DNA: TGCGCCAGCAGCTTGACAGGCCAAAACATTCAGTACTTC

clone size: .
V gene: TRBV30
J gene: TRBJ1-1
D gene: .
CDR3 length: 15
CDR3 protein: CAYTSPGSGKTEAFF
CDR3 DNA: TGTGCCTACACATCTCCGGGTTCCGGTAAGACTGAAGCTTTCTTT